This record concerns one TCR beta chain sequence. This specimen belongs to a study of CD8 T cells in ankylosing spondylitis. Germline V CDR1 and CDR2: DFQATT, SNEGSKA (reference sequence). V lost 5 bases, J lost 2 bases, and 7 bases stayed unmatched. The CDR3 runs to 15 residues. TCRdb reanalysed the 5' RACE reads using MiXCR and keeps one entry per CDR3 protein. The sample lists tens of thousands of distinct CDR3 sequences; around 25% were seen once. The TCR originated in a male donor with ankylosing spondylitis or in good health (not recorded which). Sequences were obtained from blood, either unsorted or a sorted T cell fraction (not recorded which). The V and J genes are TRBV20-1 and TRBJ2-7, with 12 bases fitting TRBD2. The DNA of the CDR3 is TGCAGTGCTGAACGACTAGCGGGGGTGCCCTACGAGCAGTACTTC. Translated: CSAERLAGVPYEQYF.